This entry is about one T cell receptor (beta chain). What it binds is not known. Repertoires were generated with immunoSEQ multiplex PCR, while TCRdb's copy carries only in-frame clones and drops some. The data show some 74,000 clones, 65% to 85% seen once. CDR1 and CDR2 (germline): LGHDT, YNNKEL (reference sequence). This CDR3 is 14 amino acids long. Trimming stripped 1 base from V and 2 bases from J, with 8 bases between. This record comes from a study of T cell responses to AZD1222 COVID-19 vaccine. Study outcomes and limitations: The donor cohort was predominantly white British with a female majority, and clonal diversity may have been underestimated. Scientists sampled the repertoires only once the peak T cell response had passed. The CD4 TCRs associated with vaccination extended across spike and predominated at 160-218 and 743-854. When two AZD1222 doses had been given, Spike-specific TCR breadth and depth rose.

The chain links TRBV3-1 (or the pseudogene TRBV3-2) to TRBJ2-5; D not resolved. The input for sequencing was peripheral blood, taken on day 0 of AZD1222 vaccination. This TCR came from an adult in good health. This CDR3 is CASSQALGQETQYF. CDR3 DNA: TGTGCCAGCAGCCAAGCCTTGGGGCAAGAGACCCAGTACTTC.